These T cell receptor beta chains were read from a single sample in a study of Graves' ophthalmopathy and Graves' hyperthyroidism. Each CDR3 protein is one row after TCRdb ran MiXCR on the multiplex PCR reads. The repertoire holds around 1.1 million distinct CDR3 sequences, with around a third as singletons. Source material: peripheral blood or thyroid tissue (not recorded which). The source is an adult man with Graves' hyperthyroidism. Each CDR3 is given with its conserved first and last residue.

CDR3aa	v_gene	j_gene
CATDRMETQYF	TRBV7-9	TRBJ2-5
CASSLSAGGYYGYTF	TRBV27	TRBJ1-2
CASSYGAGRAFF	TRBV6-2/TRBV6-3	TRBJ1-1
CASTHRGAAFF	TRBV6-5	TRBJ1-1
CASSMIPMTSGDSYEQYF	TRBV19	TRBJ2-7
CAISSGLTQETQYF	TRBV10-3	TRBJ2-5
CSAREGQGNSPLHF	TRBV20-1	TRBJ1-6
CSAMDRVGGNSPLHF	TRBV20-1	TRBJ1-6
CSAGGDSSGNTF	TRBV29-1	TRBJ1-2
CASSEGKMNTEAFF	TRBV6-1	TRBJ1-1
CASSPRLVLGDSYEQYF	TRBV11-2	TRBJ2-7
CASSLTRSEQYF	TRBV7-2	TRBJ2-7
CASSASSPPRGPLDEQYF	TRBV10-1	TRBJ2-7
CASRPRTSGRAETQYF	TRBV7-2	TRBJ2-5
CASSKPRQTFYEQYF	TRBV7-2	TRBJ2-7
CAISMGQGTQPQHF	TRBV10-3	TRBJ1-5
CSVECVGAPEAFF	TRBV29-1	TRBJ1-1
CASIPRGLDRIHGYTF	TRBV19	TRBJ1-2
CASSRRTGGTYEQYF	TRBV3-1	TRBJ2-7
CASSYSISAPRGAHF	TRBV6-2/TRBV6-3	TRBJ1-5
CSVRQVLNTEAFF	TRBV29-1	TRBJ1-1
CAWKDRYSNQPQHF	TRBV30	TRBJ1-5
CSAEKREVQPQHF	TRBV20-1	TRBJ1-5
CASKEGESSGELFF	TRBV6-4	TRBJ2-2
CSARVHTGGRNQPQHF	TRBV20-1	TRBJ1-5
CASRQAGALPTEYF	TRBV7-2	TRBJ2-5
CASSFPGGRTAGELFF	TRBV7-3	TRBJ2-2